These 26 T cell receptor beta chains share one sample of origin, sequenced in a study of OX40 agonist ivuxolimab in advanced cancers. Here immunoSEQ multiplex PCR was the method, and the copy in TCRdb shows in-frame clones only, minus some. In the table there are 50,000 or so clones, approximately 90% of which are singletons. The input for sequencing was CD4+ or CD8+ T cells sorted from blood, taken in a trial of the OX40 agonist ivuxolimab. The receptors come from an adult with an advanced solid tumor such as melanoma, head and neck, liver or kidney cancer.

This chain joins TRBV2 and TRBJ2-3, with 15 bases aligning to TRBD2. Unmatched junction bases numbered 6, after V lost 6 bases and J lost 2 bases. The CDR3 contains 17 residues. Germline CDR1 SNHLY, CDR2 FYNNEI. CDR3 amino acids: CASSLRTSGGDTDTQYF. The CDR3 DNA reads as TGTGCCAGCAGCCTGAGGACTAGCGGGGGGGACACAGATACGCAGTATTTT.

V usage is TRBV28 and J usage is TRBJ2-1; D gene uncertain. Trimming took off 3 bases at V and 3 bases at J, with 6 bases between the two ends. The length of the CDR3 is 13 residues. Germline V lookup: CDR1 MDHEN, CDR2 SYDVKM. CDR3 DNA: TGTGCCAGCAGTTTGGCCCTCTACAATGAGCAGTTCTTC. Translating it yields CASSLALYNEQFF.

On this clone itself: The identical CDR3 is also encoded by other nucleotide sequences in the sample. The V and J genes are TRBV6-5 and TRBJ1-1; D gene uncertain. Germline V lookup: CDR1 MNHEY, CDR2 SVGAGI. Trimming took off 7 bases at V and 7 bases at J, with 16 bases between the two ends. CDR3 length equals 13 residues. Here the CDR3 DNA reads TGTGCCAGCAAGCCTCTTCAAGGATATGAAGCTTTCTTT. As protein: CASKPLQGYEAFF.

The rearrangement uses TRBV9 and TRBJ2-6; weak D call: TRBD1 (5 bases). Germline V gene data show CDR1 as SGDLS and CDR2 as YYNGEE. There are 19 residues in the CDR3. Trimming took 0 bases from V and 0 from J, leaving 16 bases between them. CDR3 sequence (DNA): TGTGCCAGCAGCGTAGCGGTGAGGACAACTGCCTCTGGGGCCAACGTCCTGACTTTC. Translating it yields CASSVAVRTTASGANVLTF.

This clone was found once. The gene calls are TRBV2 and TRBJ1-5; D is unclear. Germline lookup yields CDR1 SNHLY and CDR2 FYNNEI. The CDR3 has 12 residues. Trimming stripped 5 bases from V and 7 bases from J, with 9 bases between. The CDR3 loop reads CASSPQRQPQHF. The CDR3 DNA follows: TGTGCCAGCAGTCCCCAAAGGCAGCCCCAGCATTTT.

The genes are TRBV6-6 and TRBJ1-3; no definite D call. The CDR3 sequence is 15 residues long. Trimming cost V 0 bases and J 3 bases, with 9 bases left between them. CDR1 MNHNY and CDR2 SVGAGI come from the germline V gene (reference sequence). The CDR3 sequence: CASSYSSGFGNTIYF. DNA of the CDR3: TGTGCCAGCAGTTACTCGTCTGGGTTTGGAAACACCATATATTTT.

Here the CDR3 DNA reads TGTGCCAGCAGTGCGGATGGAAACTATGGCTACACCTTC. The encoded protein is CASSADGNYGYTF. The gene calls are TRBV2 and TRBJ1-2; D gene ambiguous. V shed 4 bases and J shed 2 bases, with 8 bases lying between them. The CDR3 loop spans 13 amino acids. From germline, CDR1 is SNHLY and CDR2 FYNNEI.

The chain recombines TRBV28 with TRBJ1-3; D remains unclear. Between the trimmed V and J ends, which lost 2 bases and 2 bases, there was a span of 4 bases. The CDR3 sequence is 13 residues long. Germline V gives CDR1 MDHEN, CDR2 SYDVKM. The CDR3 sequence: CASSLIAGNTIYF. CDR3 DNA sequence: TGTGCCAGCAGTTTAATAGCTGGAAACACCATATATTTT.

The chain employs TRBV2 and TRBJ2-7; possible D gene TRBD1, 6 bases. Trimming removed 4 bases from V and 4 bases from J, with 14 bases in between. This CDR3 has 14 residues. CDR1 SNHLY and CDR2 FYNNEI come from the germline V gene. The CDR3 DNA reads as TGTGCCAGCAGTGTAAGGCAGGGGTGGTACGAGCAGTACTTC. Protein product: CASSVRQGWYEQYF.

The chain is built from TRBV29-1 and TRBJ1-6; 10 nucleotides line up with TRBD1. Germline-derived CDR1 and CDR2 are SQVTM and ANQGSEA. The CDR3 runs to 18 residues. J lost 0 bases, V lost 6 bases, and 11 bases had no gene match. This chain's CDR3 is CSVKTGGLSLSYNSPLHF. CDR3 DNA: TGCAGCGTCAAGACAGGGGGCCTCAGCCTCTCCTATAATTCACCCCTCCACTTT.

The CDR3 reads CASSYSTTRETQYF. CDR3 DNA sequence: TGTGCCAGCAGTTACTCGACGACGAGGGAGACCCAGTACTTC. The rearrangement joins TRBV6-5 to TRBJ2-5; D is uncertain. The CDR3 spans 14 residues. Germline CDR1 MNHEY, CDR2 SVGAGI. V lost 0 bases and J 5 bases, leaving 10 bases between the germline ends.

J is TRBJ2-7 and V is TRBV7-5. TRBV7-5 is shown as a pseudogene. This CDR3 comprises 14 residues. The CDR3 DNA sequence: TGTGCCAGCAGCCACCGTGGCAGCCCCTACGAGCAGTACTTC. It is translated as CASSHRGSPYEQYF.

The chain carries TRBV6-6 and TRBJ1-5, with D hard to call. The germline V gene encodes CDR1 MNHNY and CDR2 SVGAGI (reference sequence). The ends were cut back, 0 bases at V and 11 bases at J, with 11 bases in the middle. This CDR3 is built from 13 residues. The CDR3 coding sequence is TGTGCCAGCAGTTACTCTGAGGGTCAAGCCCAGCATTTT. Translating it yields CASSYSEGQAQHF.

The chain links TRBV28 to TRBJ2-7; 7 bases match TRBD1. The V and J ends lost 3 bases and 12 bases, in that order; junction bases with no gene match: 8. CDR1 and CDR2 (germline): MDHEN, SYDVKM. The CDR3 runs 12 residues. The CDR3 spells CASSFLLTGRYF. The CDR3 nucleotides read TGTGCCAGCAGTTTTTTGTTGACAGGGAGGTACTTC. The full variable domain, in which reference TRBV28 and TRBJ2-7 provide the parts outside the CDR3, is DVKVTQSSRYLVKRTGEKVFLECVQDMDHENMFWYRQDPGLGLRLIYFSYDVKMKEKGDIPEGYSVSREKKERFSLILESASTNQTSMYLCASSFLLTGRYFGPGTRLTVT.

The chain employs TRBV5-1 and TRBJ1-5, with a possible D match to TRBD1 (5 bases). With 5 bases removed from V and 1 base from J, the gap between germline ends came to 13 bases. Germline V lookup: CDR1 SGHRS, CDR2 YFSETQ. The CDR3 spans 15 residues. CDR3 DNA: TGCGCCAGCAGGCCCGACGGGGGGAGCAATCAGCCCCAGCATTTT. It specifies CASRPDGGSNQPQHF.

The chain carries TRBV7-2 and TRBJ1-5; weak D call: TRBD1 (6 bases). The CDR3 consists of 13 residues. Germline V lookup: CDR1 SGHTA, CDR2 FQGNSA. Trimming took off 5 bases at V and 7 bases at J, with 12 bases between the two ends. CDR3 in amino acids: CASSLKQGQPQHF. The CDR3 nucleotides read TGTGCCAGCAGCCTAAAACAGGGACAGCCCCAGCATTTT. The full variable domain, rest sourced from reference TRBV7-2 and TRBJ1-5, is GAGVSQSPSNKVTEKGKDVELRCDPISGHTALYWYRQSLGQGLEFLIYFQGNSAPDKSGLPSDRFSAERTGGSVSTLTIQRTQQEDSAVYLCASSLKQGQPQHFGDGTRLSIL.

V usage is TRBV10-3 and J usage is TRBJ1-6; D gene ambiguous. CDR1 and CDR2 (germline): ENHRY, SYGVKD. CDR3 length equals 15 residues. V dropped 3 bases and J dropped 6 bases, with 12 bases sitting between them. DNA for the CDR3: TGTGCCATCAGTGATGTAAGGCAGTCTAATTCACCCCTCCACTTT. Amino acids: CAISDVRQSNSPLHF.

The chain couples TRBV7-8 to TRBJ2-7; the D gene is possibly TRBD1 (6 bases). The CDR3 runs 15 residues. The germline V gene has CDR1 SGHVS and CDR2 FQNEAQ. The V gene lost 2 bases and the J gene lost 3 bases, with 14 bases spanning the gap. CDR3 residues: CASSLSAGVGYEQYF. Here the CDR3 DNA reads TGTGCCAGCAGCTTATCGGCAGGGGTGGGCTACGAGCAGTACTTC.

J is TRBJ2-3 and V is TRBV4-1; a possible D gene is TRBD1 (6 bases). Germline CDR1 MGHRA, CDR2 YSYEKL. This CDR3 has 15 amino acids. The V gene lost 1 base and the J gene lost 3 bases, with 11 bases spanning the gap. Here the CDR3 DNA reads TGCGCCAGCAGCCAAGGGGGACACAAGACAGATACGCAGTATTTT. Protein: CASSQGGHKTDTQYF.

Notes on this clone: Compared with germline, one end of the junction differs, possibly owing to a read error. The chain has TRBV11-2 and TRBJ1-1; unclear D gene. Germline loops: CDR1 SGHAT, CDR2 FQNNGV. This CDR3 is 13 amino acids long. CDR3: CASCLMASTEAFF. For the CDR3, the DNA is TGTGCCAGCTGCTTAATGGCGTCCACTGAAGCTTTCTTT.

The V gene is TRBV9, the J gene TRBJ2-1; 8 bases agree with TRBD2. In germline, CDR1 is SGDLS, CDR2 YYNGEE. CDR3 length: 15 amino acids. V dropped 2 bases and J dropped 2; count of bases not matched to a gene: 3. CDR3 loop: CASSVAGGPYNEQFF. The CDR3 DNA follows: TGTGCCAGCAGCGTGGCGGGAGGCCCCTACAATGAGCAGTTCTTC.

This clone is medium-sized (0.01 to 0.1%) in the sample. The chain couples TRBV27 to TRBJ1-5; 9 nucleotides agree with TRBD1. Germline assignment: CDR1 MNHEY and CDR2 SMNVEV (reference sequence). The CDR3 has 15 residues. Trimming at V came to 3 bases and at J to 7 bases, leaving 7 bases not matched to a gene. The CDR3 nucleotides read TGTGCCAGCAGTTTGATAGGACAGGGGAGACAGCCCCAGCATTTT. This codes for CASSLIGQGRQPQHF.

This clone was seen only once. V usage is TRBV5-1 and J usage is TRBJ2-7; 7 bases are a match to TRBD2. This CDR3 region has 15 residues. Trimming cost V 4 bases and J 5 bases; bases outside gene matches: 12. Germline lookup yields CDR1 SGHRS and CDR2 YFSETQ. Written as DNA, the CDR3 is TGCGCCAGCAGCCCCGGGAGGTCCTTTACGGACGAGCAGTACTTC. This sequence encodes CASSPGRSFTDEQYF.

This chain uses TRBV5-1 with TRBJ1-1; possibly TRBD1 for D (5 bases). Germline V gene data show CDR1 as SGHRS and CDR2 as YFSETQ. V was trimmed by 4 bases and J by 2 bases, leaving 15 bases between them. The CDR3 consists of 15 residues. The CDR3 region has the DNA TGCGCCAGCAGCACGATGGGAGGGGTCAACACTGAAGCTTTCTTT. It codes for CASSTMGGVNTEAFF.

This clone was seen just once. V and J are TRBV4-1 and TRBJ2-3; no reliable D call. Germline CDR1 and CDR2: MGHRA and YSYEKL. The CDR3 has 15 residues. Trimming removed 1 base from V and 2 bases from J, with 10 bases in between. CDR3: CASSQVGLSTDTQYF. The DNA of the CDR3 is TGCGCCAGCAGCCAAGTGGGCCTCTCCACAGATACGCAGTATTTT.

This chain links TRBV18 with TRBJ2-5, with D unresolved. The CDR3 extends over 12 amino acids. Germline-derived CDR1 and CDR2 are KGHSH and LQKENI. Trimming took off 0 bases at V and 4 bases at J, with 3 bases between the two ends. In DNA form, the CDR3 reads TGTGCCAGCTCACCACCGAGAGAGACCCAGTACTTC. As protein: CASSPPRETQYF.